Reported below is one T cell receptor beta chain. This sample was taken from a study of blood T cell repertoires in COVID-19. Study-level background: T cells, B-cell-depleted T cells, or PBMCs provided the cDNA or gDNA that served as material.

Assignment of participants to cohorts was predicated upon participant-reported clinical history. Authors' data handling: Amplification of reference gene primers provided the estimated nucleated cell counts. Using immunoSEQ multiplex PCR, the repertoire was profiled, and TCRdb retains in-frame clones only, with some absent. The DNA gave D and trimming, while V, J and clone size come from that table. The sample shows about 320,000 clones, roughly 85% of them seen only once. This receptor was identified in a woman in her thirties who had been exposed to COVID-19. The specimen was PBMCs or T cells enriched from blood (not recorded which).

As DNA, the CDR3 is TGCGCCAGCAGTATGAGATCGGGAAACAATGAAAAACTGTTTTTT. Translating it yields CASSMRSGNNEKLFF. The chain links TRBV5-1 to TRBJ1-4, with D uncertain. Germline V CDR1 and CDR2: SGHRS, YFSETQ. This CDR3 region has 15 residues. The V gene lost 5 bases and the J gene lost 5 bases, with 16 bases spanning the gap.